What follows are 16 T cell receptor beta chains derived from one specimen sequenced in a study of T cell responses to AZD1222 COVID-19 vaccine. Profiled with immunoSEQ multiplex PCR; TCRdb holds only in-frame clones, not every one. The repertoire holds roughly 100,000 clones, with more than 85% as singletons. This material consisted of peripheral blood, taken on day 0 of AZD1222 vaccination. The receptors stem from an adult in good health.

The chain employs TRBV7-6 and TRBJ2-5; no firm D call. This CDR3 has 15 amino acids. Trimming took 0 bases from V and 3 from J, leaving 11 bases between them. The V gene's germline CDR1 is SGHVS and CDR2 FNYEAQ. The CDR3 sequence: CASSLATERKETQYF. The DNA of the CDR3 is TGTGCCAGCAGCTTAGCCACAGAGAGAAAAGAGACCCAGTACTTC.

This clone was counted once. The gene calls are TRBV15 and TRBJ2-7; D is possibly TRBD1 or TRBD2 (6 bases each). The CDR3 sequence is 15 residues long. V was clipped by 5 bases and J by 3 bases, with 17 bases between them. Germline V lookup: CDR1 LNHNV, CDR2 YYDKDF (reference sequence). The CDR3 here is CATSRGPSERYEQYF. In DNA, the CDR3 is TGTGCCACCAGCCGGGGGCCTTCGGAGCGCTACGAGCAGTACTTC.

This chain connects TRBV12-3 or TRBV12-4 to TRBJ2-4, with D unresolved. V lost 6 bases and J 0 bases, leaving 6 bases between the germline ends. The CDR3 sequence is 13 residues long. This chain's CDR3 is CASSGIAKNIQYF. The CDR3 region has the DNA TGTGCCAGCAGCGGAATAGCCAAAAACATTCAGTACTTC.

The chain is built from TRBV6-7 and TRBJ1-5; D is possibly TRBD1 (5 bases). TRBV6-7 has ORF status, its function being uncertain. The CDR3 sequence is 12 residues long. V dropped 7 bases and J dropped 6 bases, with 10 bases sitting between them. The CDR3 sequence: CASTTGAQPQHF. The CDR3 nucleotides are TGTGCCAGCACCACCGGGGCTCAGCCCCAGCATTTT.

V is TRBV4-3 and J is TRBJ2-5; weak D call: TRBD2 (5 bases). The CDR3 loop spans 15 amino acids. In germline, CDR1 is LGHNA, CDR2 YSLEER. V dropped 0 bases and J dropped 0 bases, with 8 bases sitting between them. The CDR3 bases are TGCGCCAGCAGCCAAGATCCGGGATACCAAGAGACCCAGTACTTC. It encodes CASSQDPGYQETQYF.

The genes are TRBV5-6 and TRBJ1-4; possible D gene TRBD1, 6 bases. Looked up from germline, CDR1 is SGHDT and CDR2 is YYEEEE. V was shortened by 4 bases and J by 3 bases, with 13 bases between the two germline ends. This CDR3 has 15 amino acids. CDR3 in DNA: TGTGCCAGCAGCCCCCCGACAGGCTCTAATGAAAAACTGTTTTTT. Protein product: CASSPPTGSNEKLFF. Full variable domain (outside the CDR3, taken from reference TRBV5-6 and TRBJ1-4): DAGVTQSPTHLIKTRGQQVTLRCSPKSGHDTVSWYQQALGQGPQFIFQYYEEEERQRGNFPDRFSGHQFPNYSSELNVNALLLGDSALYLCASSPPTGSNEKLFFGSGTQLSVL.

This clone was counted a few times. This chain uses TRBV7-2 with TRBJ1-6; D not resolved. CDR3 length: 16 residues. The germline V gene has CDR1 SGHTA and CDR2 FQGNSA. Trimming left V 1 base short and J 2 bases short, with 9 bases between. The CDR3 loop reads CASSLGQGAYNSPLHF. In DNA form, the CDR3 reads TGTGCCAGCAGCTTAGGCCAAGGCGCCTATAATTCACCCCTCCACTTT.

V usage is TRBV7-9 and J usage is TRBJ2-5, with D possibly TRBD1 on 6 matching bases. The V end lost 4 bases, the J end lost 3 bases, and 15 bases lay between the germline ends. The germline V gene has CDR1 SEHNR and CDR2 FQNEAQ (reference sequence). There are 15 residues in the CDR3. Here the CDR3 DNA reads TGTGCCAGCAGCTCTGGACCAGGGGTGAAAGAGACCCAGTACTTC. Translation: CASSSGPGVKETQYF.

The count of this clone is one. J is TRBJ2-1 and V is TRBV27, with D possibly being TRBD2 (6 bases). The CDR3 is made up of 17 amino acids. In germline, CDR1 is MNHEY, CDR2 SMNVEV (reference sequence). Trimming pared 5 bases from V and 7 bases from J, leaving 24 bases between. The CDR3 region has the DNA TGTGCCAGCAGTCCGTACAGAGCGGGCCTTAAGGATAATGAGCAGTTCTTC. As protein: CASSPYRAGLKDNEQFF.

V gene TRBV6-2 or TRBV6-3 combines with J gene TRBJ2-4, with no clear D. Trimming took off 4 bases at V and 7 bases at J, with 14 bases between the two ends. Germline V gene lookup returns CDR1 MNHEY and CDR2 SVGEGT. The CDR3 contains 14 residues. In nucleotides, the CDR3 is TGTGCCAGCAGTTGGGCCTGGGAAAGGAACATTCAGTACTTC. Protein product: CASSWAWERNIQYF.

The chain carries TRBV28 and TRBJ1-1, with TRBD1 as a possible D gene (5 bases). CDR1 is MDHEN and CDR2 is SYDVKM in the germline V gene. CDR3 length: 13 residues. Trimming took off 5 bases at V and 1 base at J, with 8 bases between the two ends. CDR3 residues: CASSRGPNTEAFF. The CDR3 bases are TGTGCCAGCAGTCGGGGACCGAACACTGAAGCTTTCTTT.

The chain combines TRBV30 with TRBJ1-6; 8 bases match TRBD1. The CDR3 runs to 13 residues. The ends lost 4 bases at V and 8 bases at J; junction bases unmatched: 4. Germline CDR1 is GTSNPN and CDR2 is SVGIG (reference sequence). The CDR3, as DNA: TGTGCCTGGACGGAACAGGGGGATTCACCCCTCCACTTT. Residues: CAWTEQGDSPLHF.

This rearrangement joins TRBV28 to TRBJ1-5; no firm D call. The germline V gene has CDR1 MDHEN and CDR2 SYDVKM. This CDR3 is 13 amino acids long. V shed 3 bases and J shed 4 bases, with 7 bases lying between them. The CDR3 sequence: CASSLGRNQPQHF. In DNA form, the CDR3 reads TGTGCCAGCAGTTTGGGCAGAAATCAGCCCCAGCATTTT. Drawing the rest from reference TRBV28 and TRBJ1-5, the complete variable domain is DVKVTQSSRYLVKRTGEKVFLECVQDMDHENMFWYRQDPGLGLRLIYFSYDVKMKEKGDIPEGYSVSREKKERFSLILESASTNQTSMYLCASSLGRNQPQHFGDGTRLSIL.

Here the CDR3 DNA reads TGTGCCAGCAGCTTAAACCTTAGAGGGACAGGGAACACCGGGGAGCTGTTTTTT. It codes for CASSLNLRGTGNTGELFF. The chain combines TRBV7-8 with TRBJ2-2, with 8 nucleotides matching TRBD1. CDR3 length equals 18 residues. CDR1 and CDR2 (germline): SGHVS, FQNEAQ. V trimming: 2 bases; J trimming: 1 base; junction bases outside the gene matches: 9.

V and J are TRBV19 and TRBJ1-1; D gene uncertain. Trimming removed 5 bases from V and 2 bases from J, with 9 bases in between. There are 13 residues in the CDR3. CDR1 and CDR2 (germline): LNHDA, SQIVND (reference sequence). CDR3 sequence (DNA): TGTGCCAGTAGTCCTCCCCACAACACTGAAGCTTTCTTT. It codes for CASSPPHNTEAFF.

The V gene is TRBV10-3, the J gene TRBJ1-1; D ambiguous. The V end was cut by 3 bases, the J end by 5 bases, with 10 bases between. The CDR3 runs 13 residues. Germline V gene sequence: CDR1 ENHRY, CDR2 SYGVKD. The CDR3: CAISEGPATEAFF. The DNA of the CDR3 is TGTGCCATCAGTGAAGGCCCGGCTACTGAAGCTTTCTTT.